A single sample gave rise to the 29 T cell receptor beta chains below, sequenced in a study of T-cell memory formation after mild COVID-19. MiXCR, run by TCRdb on the 5' RACE reads, gives a single entry per CDR3 protein. The sample lists around 210,000 distinct CDR3 sequences, about 9.2% occurring once. The sequenced sample was PBMCs or a T cell subset sorted from them (not recorded which). These receptors were collected from a man between 18 and 35 years old who had mild COVID-19 (a few samples of this study predate the infection). Cell type and time point are not known.

The CDR3 loop reads CASSQTGLAKNIQYF. The CDR3 DNA is TGCGCCAGCAGTCAAACCGGCTTAGCCAAAAACATTCAGTACTTC. The V gene is TRBV23-1, the J gene TRBJ2-4; D uncertain. TRBV23-1 is an ORF; its function is uncertain. Trimming pared 2 bases from V and 0 bases from J, leaving 8 bases between. CDR3 length: 15 residues.

This clonotype was seen only a few times. V and J are TRBV4-3 and TRBJ1-1; the D is unclear. Germline V gene lookup returns CDR1 LGHNA and CDR2 YSLEER. V was trimmed by 0 bases and J by 0 bases, leaving 8 bases between them. This CDR3 has 15 amino acids. CDR3 coding DNA: TGCGCCAGCAGCCAAGATGGCCGGATGAACACTGAAGCTTTCTTT. It yields the protein CASSQDGRMNTEAFF.

This clonotype was observed a handful of times. This rearrangement joins TRBV7-3 to TRBJ1-1; TRBD1 matches at 11 bases. This CDR3 contains 15 residues. V lost 1 base to trimming and J lost 6 bases; unmatched junction nucleotides: 4. Per germline, CDR1 SGHTA and CDR2 FQGTGA. The CDR3 sequence is CASSLRTGGDAEAFF. The CDR3, as DNA: TGTGCCAGCAGCTTAAGGACAGGGGGCGACGCTGAAGCTTTCTTT.

The chain links TRBV20-1 to TRBJ1-5, with D perhaps TRBD1 (5 bases). Germline lookup yields CDR1 DFQATT and CDR2 SNEGSKA (reference sequence). The CDR3 is 13 amino acids. V was trimmed by 3 bases and J by 3 bases, leaving 9 bases between them. CDR3 in amino acids: CSASSQVNQPQHF. The CDR3 DNA is TGCAGTGCTAGCTCACAGGTCAATCAGCCCCAGCATTTT.

The V gene is TRBV5-1, the J gene TRBJ1-4; D gene uncertain. Germline CDR1 SGHRS, CDR2 YFSETQ. Trimming left V 1 base short and J 8 bases short, with 9 bases between. This CDR3 contains 13 residues. The CDR3 nucleotides are TGCGCCAGCAGCTTGACAGTACGAGAAAAACTGTTTTTT. Residues: CASSLTVREKLFF.

The chain combines TRBV15 with TRBJ2-7; the match to TRBD1 covers 7 bases. CDR3 length: 14 amino acids. Trimming at V came to 5 bases and at J to 0 bases, leaving 4 bases not matched to a gene. Germline assignment: CDR1 LNHNV and CDR2 YYDKDF (reference sequence). The CDR3 nucleotides read TGTGCCACCAGCTCTTACAGGGGCTCCTACGAGCAGTACTTC. This sequence encodes CATSSYRGSYEQYF.

This chain joins TRBV2 and TRBJ2-1; perhaps TRBD1 as D (5 bases). V lost 6 bases and J lost 6, with 15 bases in between. CDR1 is SNHLY, CDR2 FYNNEI, per germline. This CDR3 has 14 amino acids. CDR3 region: CASRPAGHFNEQFF. The CDR3 DNA reads as TGTGCCAGCAGGCCGGCAGGGCATTTCAATGAGCAGTTCTTC.

This clonotype was detected only a few times. This chain joins TRBV7-2 and TRBJ2-4, with 8 bases aligning to TRBD1. The CDR3 is 13 residues long. Germline V lookup: CDR1 SGHTA, CDR2 FQGNSA. V shed 5 bases, J shed 8 bases, and the junction held 5 bases outside the gene matches. This CDR3 is CASSPDREDIQYF. The CDR3 DNA reads TGTGCCAGCAGCCCGGACAGGGAGGACATTCAGTACTTC.

This clonotype has a count of ten or more. The chain recombines TRBV29-1 with TRBJ2-3; D is perhaps TRBD1 (6 bases). This CDR3 is 16 amino acids long. In germline, CDR1 is SQVTM, CDR2 ANQGSEA. V was trimmed by 6 bases and J by 0 bases, leaving 19 bases between them. The CDR3 coding sequence is TGCAGCGTCTGGAACAGGGAGAGGGCTAGCACAGATACGCAGTATTTT. It specifies CSVWNRERASTDTQYF.

This clonotype was seen a few times. The genes are TRBV18 and TRBJ2-7; 8 bases are shared with TRBD1. Trimming took 1 base from V and 0 from J; bases not matched to a gene: 2. Germline-derived CDR1 and CDR2 are KGHSH and LQKENI. The length of the CDR3 is 15 residues. CDR3 nucleotide sequence: TGTGCCAGCTCACCACGGCAGGGGGCCTCCTACGAGCAGTACTTC. It codes for CASSPRQGASYEQYF. Filled out from reference TRBV18 and TRBJ2-7, the complete variable domain reads NAGVMQNPRHLVRRRGQEARLRCSPMKGHSHVYWYRQLPEEGLKFMVYLQKENIIDESGMPKERFSAEFPKEGPSILRIQQVVRGDSAAYFCASSPRQGASYEQYFGPGTRLTVT.

This clonotype was recorded a few times. V and J are TRBV18 and TRBJ2-1; TRBD1 is a possible D gene (6 bases). The CDR3 is made up of 18 amino acids. CDR1 is KGHSH and CDR2 is LQKENI in the germline V gene. The V and J ends lost 1 base and 1 base respectively, with 17 bases between them. The CDR3 DNA follows: TGTGCCAGCTCACCACGGGGCAGGGGTTCTGGTTCCTACAATGAGCAGTTCTTC. This codes for CASSPRGRGSGSYNEQFF.

The DNA of the CDR3 is TGTGCCACCAGTCAAGGGACTGCACTAGCCAAAAACATTCAGTACTTC. Protein: CATSQGTALAKNIQYF. The V and J genes are TRBV24-1 and TRBJ2-4, with TRBD2 as a possible D gene (6 bases). Germline V CDR1 and CDR2: KGHDR, SFDVKD. The length of the CDR3 is 16 residues. V shed 6 bases and J shed 0 bases, with 14 bases lying between them.

This clonotype was seen a few times. The gene calls are TRBV6-2 or TRBV6-3 and TRBJ1-4; no firm D call. V was trimmed by 8 bases and J by 7 bases, leaving 14 bases between them. The CDR3 runs 13 residues. CDR1 MNHEY and CDR2 SVGEGT come from the germline V gene. The CDR3 DNA reads TGTGCCAGCCGCGGGAGGGCGGCTGAAAAACTGTTTTTT. It translates to CASRGRAAEKLFF.

The rearrangement uses TRBV20-1 and TRBJ2-3, with TRBD1 matching 8 bases. Germline V lookup: CDR1 DFQATT, CDR2 SNEGSKA (reference sequence). V shed 3 bases and J 6 bases; nucleotides not matched to a gene: 8. The length of the CDR3 is 14 residues. The CDR3 is CSASGTGLSDTQYF. In nucleotides, the CDR3 is TGCAGTGCTAGTGGGACAGGACTTAGTGATACGCAGTATTTT.

This chain connects TRBV20-1 to TRBJ2-7, with TRBD2 matching over 10 bases. This CDR3 has 14 amino acids. V gave up 2 bases and J gave up 0 bases; unmatched junction bases: 1. From germline, CDR1 is DFQATT and CDR2 SNEGSKA (reference sequence). CDR3 amino acids: CSARSGGASYEQYF. DNA of the CDR3: TGCAGTGCTAGAAGCGGGGGGGCCTCCTACGAGCAGTACTTC.

This clonotype occurred a few times. The J gene is TRBJ1-6, the V gene TRBV27; D is unclear. From germline, CDR1 is MNHEY and CDR2 SMNVEV (reference sequence). CDR3 length: 16 amino acids. V was shortened by 4 bases and J by 9 bases, with 19 bases between the two germline ends. Here the CDR3 reads CASSSPSDPVGSPLHF. CDR3 in DNA: TGTGCCAGCAGTTCTCCCTCGGACCCGGTGGGTTCACCCCTCCACTTT.

This clonotype was recorded many times. This rearrangement joins TRBV12-3 or TRBV12-4 to TRBJ2-1, with 9 bases matching TRBD1. V gave up 8 bases and J gave up 2 bases; unmatched junction bases: 7. The CDR3 is 15 residues long. CDR3 loop: CASAHWDRAYNEQFF. In nucleotides, the CDR3 is TGTGCCAGCGCACATTGGGACAGGGCCTACAATGAGCAGTTCTTC.

The chain has TRBV7-2 and TRBJ1-5; D ambiguous. V shed 5 bases and J shed 5 bases, with 13 bases lying between them. The CDR3 has 14 amino acids. CDR1 SGHTA and CDR2 FQGNSA come from the germline V gene. Here the CDR3 DNA reads TGTGCCAGCAGCCGAAACGACGGGGATCAGCCCCAGCATTTT. It yields the protein CASSRNDGDQPQHF. Together with reference TRBV7-2 and TRBJ1-5, the CDR3 gives the full variable domain: GAGVSQSPSNKVTEKGKDVELRCDPISGHTALYWYRQSLGQGLEFLIYFQGNSAPDKSGLPSDRFSAERTGGSVSTLTIQRTQQEDSAVYLCASSRNDGDQPQHFGDGTRLSIL.

A few counts support this clonotype. J is TRBJ1-5 and V is TRBV21-1; the D call in the table, TRBD1, was not verified against the DNA. TRBV21-1 is reported as a pseudogene. The CDR3 sequence is 14 residues long. The CDR3 region is CASTHRGRRQPQHF. CDR3 sequence (DNA): TGTGCCAGCACCCACAGGGGGCGCCGTCAGCCCCAGCATTTT.

This clonotype was seen ten or more times. The rearrangement links TRBV14 to TRBJ2-7; possible D gene TRBD2, 5 bases. CDR1 is SGHDN and CDR2 is FVKESK in the germline V gene. The V end was cut by 0 bases, the J end by 2 bases, with 11 bases between. The CDR3 totals 15 residues. Here the CDR3 DNA reads TGTGCCAGCAGCCAAGAGATTCGGGGTGCCTACGAGCAGTACGTC. Translation gives CASSQEIRGAYEQYV.

This clonotype was observed a few times. The gene calls are TRBV5-4 and TRBJ2-3; 9 nucleotides align to TRBD1. This CDR3 has 15 amino acids. Germline V CDR1 and CDR2: SGHNT, YYREEE (reference sequence). J was trimmed by 5 bases and V by 4 bases; bases with no gene match: 8. Here the CDR3 reads CASSPDRGRIDTQYF. In nucleotides, the CDR3 is TGTGCCAGCAGCCCCGACAGGGGGAGGATAGATACGCAGTATTTT.

This clonotype was found a few times. This chain joins TRBV7-2 and TRBJ2-5; possible D gene TRBD1, 5 bases. Germline CDR1 is SGHTA and CDR2 is FQGNSA. The CDR3 extends over 16 amino acids. V was pared by 0 bases and J by 1 base, with 12 bases between. The CDR3 DNA reads TGTGCCAGCAGCTTAGCTGTCACCAGGGCCCAAGAGACCCAGTACTTC. It is translated as CASSLAVTRAQETQYF. The full variable domain, rest sourced from reference TRBV7-2 and TRBJ2-5, is GAGVSQSPSNKVTEKGKDVELRCDPISGHTALYWYRQSLGQGLEFLIYFQGNSAPDKSGLPSDRFSAERTGGSVSTLTIQRTQQEDSAVYLCASSLAVTRAQETQYFGPGTRLLVL.

The chain employs TRBV28 and TRBJ2-3, with 7 bases fitting TRBD1. The CDR3 sequence is 15 residues long. Germline CDR1 MDHEN, CDR2 SYDVKM. After removal of 6 bases from V and 3 bases from J, the junction contained 9 bases not matched to a gene. Here the CDR3 reads CASSEIQGKTDTQYF. The CDR3 nucleotides read TGTGCCAGCAGCGAGATACAGGGGAAGACAGATACGCAGTATTTT. Based on the CDR3 plus reference TRBV28 and TRBJ2-3, the full variable domain is DVKVTQSSRYLVKRTGEKVFLECVQDMDHENMFWYRQDPGLGLRLIYFSYDVKMKEKGDIPEGYSVSREKKERFSLILESASTNQTSMYLCASSEIQGKTDTQYFGPGTRLTVL.

This clonotype came up many times. The gene calls are TRBV14 and TRBJ2-7; possibly TRBD1 for D (6 bases). This CDR3 spans 14 amino acids. Trimming removed 3 bases from V and 3 bases from J, with 12 bases in between. The germline gives CDR1 SGHDN, CDR2 FVKESK. Written as DNA, the CDR3 is TGTGCCAGCAGCCAGTCAGGGGCATTCTACGAGCAGTACGTC. This gives the protein CASSQSGAFYEQYV.

V gene TRBV12-3 or TRBV12-4 combines with J gene TRBJ2-3, with 15 positions matching TRBD2. V trimming: 6 bases; J trimming: 4 bases; junction bases outside the gene matches: 5. This CDR3 is built from 16 residues. The CDR3 sequence: CASRSWTSGGADTQYF. CDR3 bases: TGTGCCAGCAGATCGTGGACTAGCGGGGGGGCAGATACGCAGTATTTT.

This clonotype was observed many times. The J gene is TRBJ1-3, the V gene TRBV7-2; the D gene is possibly TRBD1 (6 bases). V was trimmed by 4 bases and J by 0 bases, leaving 10 bases between them. The germline V gene has CDR1 SGHTA and CDR2 FQGNSA. The CDR3 is 15 residues long. CDR3 coding DNA: TGTGCCAGCAGCTCCCAGGGGAGCTCTGGAAACACCATATATTTT. It yields the protein CASSSQGSSGNTIYF.

This clonotype was counted a few times. The chain uses TRBV5-1 and TRBJ1-2; 7 bases align to TRBD1. Germline values: CDR1 SGHRS, CDR2 YFSETQ. The CDR3 contains 15 residues. J was trimmed by 8 bases and V by 4 bases; bases with no gene match: 14. The CDR3 is CASSAAGTVPTGYTF. The CDR3 bases are TGCGCCAGCAGCGCCGCCGGGACAGTTCCAACCGGCTACACCTTC.

This clonotype showed up just a few times. The V and J genes are TRBV2 and TRBJ2-5; 7 positions match TRBD2. CDR1 and CDR2 from the germline V gene are SNHLY and FYNNEI. The V gene end was trimmed by 8 bases and the J gene end by 3 bases; junction bases not matched to a gene: 3. The CDR3 is 12 amino acids. CDR3 region: CASGGDKETQYF. DNA of the CDR3: TGTGCCAGCGGGGGGGATAAAGAGACCCAGTACTTC.

Many counts were recorded for this clonotype. The chain links TRBV5-1 to TRBJ1-2; possible D gene TRBD1, 5 bases. The CDR3 covers 14 residues. V was trimmed by 1 base and J by 5 bases, leaving 12 bases between them. Per germline, CDR1 SGHRS and CDR2 YFSETQ. The DNA of the CDR3 is TGCGCCAGCAGCTTGATGGACACTTCTTATGGCTACACCTTC. Translating gives CASSLMDTSYGYTF.